The entry that follows covers one T cell receptor beta chain sequence. Its antigen is currently unknown. This sample stems from a study of shared clonotypes between healthy human individuals. On the study more broadly: Contributing individuals were a couple of females and a few males aged 18 to 49. Study-wide findings and caveats: Enrolling few donors narrowed the genetic and exposure-history diversity that was represented. Between a handful of donors, naive CD4 clonotypes were shared at a level of around 4.9%.

CDR1 is SGHRS, CDR2 YFSETQ, per germline. Trimming removed 1 base from V and 6 bases from J, with 15 bases in between. CDR3 length: 15 amino acids. Original processing notes: Filtering differed, since immunoSEQ gave only junction sequences and no quality scores. Some clones are missing from TCRdb's copy, which holds only in-frame ones; the method was immunoSEQ multiplex PCR. The V and J calls and the clone size are those of that table, but D and trimming were determined from the DNA. Of roughly 1.4 million clones in the sample, approximately 98.5% were seen once. The specimen sequenced was naive CD4+ T cells sorted from blood. Subset reported: CD45RA+ positively selected. The chain has TRBV5-1 and TRBJ2-3; unclear D gene. The TCR comes from a man aged 30 to 45 in good health. This chain's CDR3 is CASSLTANRPDTQYF. DNA for the CDR3: TGCGCCAGCAGCTTGACTGCCAACCGGCCGGATACGCAGTATTTT.